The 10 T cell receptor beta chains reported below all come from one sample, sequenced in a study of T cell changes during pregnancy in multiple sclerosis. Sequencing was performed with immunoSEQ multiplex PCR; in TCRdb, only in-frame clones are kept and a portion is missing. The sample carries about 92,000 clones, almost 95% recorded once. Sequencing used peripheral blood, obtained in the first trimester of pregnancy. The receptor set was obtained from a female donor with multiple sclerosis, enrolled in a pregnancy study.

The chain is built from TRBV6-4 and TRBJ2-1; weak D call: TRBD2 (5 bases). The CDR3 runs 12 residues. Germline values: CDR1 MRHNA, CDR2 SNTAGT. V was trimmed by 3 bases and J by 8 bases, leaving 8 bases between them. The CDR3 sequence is CASSDPGDEQFF. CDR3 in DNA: TGTGCCAGCAGTGATCCCGGGGATGAGCAGTTCTTC.

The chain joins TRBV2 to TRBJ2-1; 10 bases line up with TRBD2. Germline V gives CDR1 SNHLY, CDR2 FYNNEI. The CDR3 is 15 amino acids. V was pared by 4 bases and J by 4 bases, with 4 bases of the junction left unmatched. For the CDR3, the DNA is TGTGCCAGCAGTGTGGGACTAGCGCAATACAATGAGCAGTTCTTC. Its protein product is CASSVGLAQYNEQFF. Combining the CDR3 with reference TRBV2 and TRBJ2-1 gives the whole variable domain EPEVTQTPSHQVTQMGQEVILRCVPISNHLYFYWYRQILGQKVEFLVSFYNNEISEKSEIFDDQFSVERPDGSNFTLKIRSTKLEDSAMYFCASSVGLAQYNEQFFGPGTRLTVL.

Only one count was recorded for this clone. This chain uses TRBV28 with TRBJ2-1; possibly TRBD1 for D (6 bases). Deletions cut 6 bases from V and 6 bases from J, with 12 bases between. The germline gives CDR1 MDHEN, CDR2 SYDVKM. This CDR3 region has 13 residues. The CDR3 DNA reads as TGTGCCAGCAGGGGGGCTAGTAGCAATGAGCAGTTCTTC. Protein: CASRGASSNEQFF.

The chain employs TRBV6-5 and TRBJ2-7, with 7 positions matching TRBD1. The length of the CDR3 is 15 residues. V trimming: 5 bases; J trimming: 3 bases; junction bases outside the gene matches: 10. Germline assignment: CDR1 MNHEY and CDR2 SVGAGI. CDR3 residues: CASSLGQAPIYEQYF. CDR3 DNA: TGTGCCAGCAGTCTTGGACAGGCCCCAATCTACGAGCAGTACTTC.

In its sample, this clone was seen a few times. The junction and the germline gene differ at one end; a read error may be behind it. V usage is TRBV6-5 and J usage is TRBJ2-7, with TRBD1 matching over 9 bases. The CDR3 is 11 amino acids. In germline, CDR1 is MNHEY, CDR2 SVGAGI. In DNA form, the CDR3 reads TGTGCCAGCAACCACGGGACAGGGTTTGACTTC. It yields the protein CASNHGTGFDF.

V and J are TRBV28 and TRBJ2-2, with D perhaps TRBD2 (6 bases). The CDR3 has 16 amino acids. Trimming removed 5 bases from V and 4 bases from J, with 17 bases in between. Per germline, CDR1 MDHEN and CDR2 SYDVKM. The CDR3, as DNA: TGTGCCAGCAGTCGCACCGGGACGGGGGTCACCGGGGAGCTGTTTTTT. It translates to CASSRTGTGVTGELFF. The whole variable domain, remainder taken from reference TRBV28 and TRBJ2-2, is DVKVTQSSRYLVKRTGEKVFLECVQDMDHENMFWYRQDPGLGLRLIYFSYDVKMKEKGDIPEGYSVSREKKERFSLILESASTNQTSMYLCASSRTGTGVTGELFFGEGSRLTVL.

CDR3: CASSGGSTEAFF. The CDR3 DNA reads as TGTGCCAGCTCGGGGGGTAGCACTGAAGCTTTCTTT. This rearrangement joins TRBV7-9 to TRBJ1-1; the D gene is possibly TRBD1 (5 bases). Germline V lookup: CDR1 SEHNR, CDR2 FQNEAQ (reference sequence). There are 12 residues in the CDR3. V lost 8 bases and J 4 bases, leaving 11 bases between the germline ends.

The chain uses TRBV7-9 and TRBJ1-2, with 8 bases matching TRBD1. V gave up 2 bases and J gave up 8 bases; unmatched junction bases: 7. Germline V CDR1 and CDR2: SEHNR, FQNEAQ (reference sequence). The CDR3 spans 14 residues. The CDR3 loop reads CASSLSQGARGYTF. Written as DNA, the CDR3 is TGTGCCAGCAGCTTATCTCAGGGGGCGCGGGGCTACACCTTC.

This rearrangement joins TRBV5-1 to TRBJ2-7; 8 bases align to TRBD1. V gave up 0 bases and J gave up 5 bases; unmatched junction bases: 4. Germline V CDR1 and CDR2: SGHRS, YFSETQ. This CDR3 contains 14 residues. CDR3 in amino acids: CASSLGGQGDEQYF. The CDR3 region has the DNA TGCGCCAGCAGCTTGGGCGGACAGGGTGACGAGCAGTACTTC. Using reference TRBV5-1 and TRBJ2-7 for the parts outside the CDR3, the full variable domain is KAGVTQTPRYLIKTRGQQVTLSCSPISGHRSVSWYQQTPGQGLQFLFEYFSETQRNKGNFPGRFSGRQFSNSRSEMNVSTLELGDSALYLCASSLGGQGDEQYFGPGTRLTVT.

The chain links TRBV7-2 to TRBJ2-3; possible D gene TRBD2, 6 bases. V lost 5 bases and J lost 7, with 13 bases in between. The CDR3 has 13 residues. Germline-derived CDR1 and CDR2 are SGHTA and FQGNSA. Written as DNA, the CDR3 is TGTGCCAGCAGCGGGACTGGCCTGTATACGCAGTATTTT. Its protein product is CASSGTGLYTQYF.